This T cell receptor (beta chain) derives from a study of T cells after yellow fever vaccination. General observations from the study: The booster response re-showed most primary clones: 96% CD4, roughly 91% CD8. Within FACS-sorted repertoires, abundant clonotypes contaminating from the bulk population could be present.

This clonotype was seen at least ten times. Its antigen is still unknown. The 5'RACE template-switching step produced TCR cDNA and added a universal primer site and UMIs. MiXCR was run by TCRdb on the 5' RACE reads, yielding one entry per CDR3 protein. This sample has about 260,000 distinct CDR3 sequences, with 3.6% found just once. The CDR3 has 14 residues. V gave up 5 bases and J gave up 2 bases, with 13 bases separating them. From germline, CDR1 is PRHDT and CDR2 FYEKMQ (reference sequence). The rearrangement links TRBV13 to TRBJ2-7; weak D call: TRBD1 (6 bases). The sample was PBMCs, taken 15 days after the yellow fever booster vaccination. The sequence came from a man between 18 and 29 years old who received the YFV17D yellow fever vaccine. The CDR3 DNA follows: TGTGCCAGCAGCCCGAAGGGGGTCCCCTACGAGCAGTACTTC. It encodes CASSPKGVPYEQYF.